This is a list of T cell receptor beta chains from one sample in a study of shared clonotypes between healthy human individuals. Sequencing was performed with immunoSEQ multiplex PCR; in TCRdb, only in-frame clones are kept and a portion is missing. The table includes 2 million to 2.5 million clones, 93% detected once. Sequencing input: naive CD4+ T cells from PBMCs. The source is a man between 18 and 35 years old in good health. Some clones in this sample may be carry-over from other donors' samples. Both conserved end residues are part of each CDR3. A D gene is named only where the DNA matches it firmly. Some rows have no size entry. The others give once, few or many, or a class for an expanded clone.

CDR3	DNA	D	size	J	length	V
CASSATRGVGTEAFF	TGTGCCAGCTCAGCCACAAGAGGGGTTGGCACTGAAGCTTTCTTT	.	.	TRBJ1-1	15	TRBV18
CASTGQGNYGYTF	TGTGCCAGTACGGGACAGGGGAACTATGGCTACACCTTC	TRBD1	.	TRBJ1-2	13	TRBV19
CASSEGAGAQHF	TGTGCCAGCAGTGAAGGAGCGGGGGCCCAGCATTTT	.	.	TRBJ1-5	12	TRBV6-1
CASSRTGKIYGYTF	TGTGCCAGCAGCCGGACAGGGAAAATCTATGGCTACACCTTC	TRBD1	once	TRBJ1-2	14	TRBV28
CSAGIGDEAFF	TGCAGCGCTGGCATTGGGGATGAAGCTTTCTTT	.	few	TRBJ1-1	11	TRBV29-1
CASSWRLAGGHEQFF	TGTGCCAGCAGTTGGAGACTAGCGGGAGGTCATGAGCAGTTCTTC	TRBD2	.	TRBJ2-1	15	TRBV5-6
CASSFRGQDYNEQFF	TGTGCCAGCAGCTTCCGGGGCCAGGATTACAATGAGCAGTTCTTC	.	.	TRBJ2-1	15	TRBV7-9
CATSTSDRPKSGNTIYF	TGTGCCACCAGCACATCGGACAGGCCAAAATCTGGAAACACCATATATTTT	TRBD1	.	TRBJ1-3	17	TRBV15
CASSSRQGFTEAFF	TGTGCCAGCAGCTCCCGACAGGGGTTCACTGAAGCTTTCTTT	TRBD1	.	TRBJ1-1	14	TRBV7-2
CASSFRGPTDTQYF	TGTGCCAGCAGCTTCCGGGGGCCTACAGATACGCAGTATTTT	.	once	TRBJ2-3	14	TRBV7-2
CARSPRDVGKAHGYTF	TGTGCCAGAAGCCCACGGGACGTGGGCAAGGCCCATGGCTACACCTTC	.	.	TRBJ1-2	16	TRBV5-3
CASSPVAGTNYEQYF	TGTGCCAGCAGCCCAGTAGCGGGGACGAATTACGAGCAGTACTTC	TRBD2	.	TRBJ2-7	15	TRBV5-4
CASNTGSGFYNEQFF	TGTGCCAGCAATACAGGGTCGGGGTTCTACAATGAGCAGTTCTTC	.	.	TRBJ2-1	15	TRBV6-6
CASSPGVPLLNGYTF	TGTGCCAGCAGTCCCGGAGTTCCCCTACTGAATGGCTACACCTTC	.	.	TRBJ1-2	15	TRBV28
CASGQDPQGQQYF	TGTGCCAGCGGTCAGGACCCCCAGGGCCAGCAGTACTTC	.	.	TRBJ2-7	13	TRBV7-9
CASRQTGELFF	TGTGCCAGCAGACAGACCGGGGAGCTGTTTTTT	.	.	TRBJ2-2	11	TRBV11-1
CASSPLQGRTGNTIYF	TGTGCCAGCAGCCCACTACAGGGGAGGACTGGAAACACCATATATTTT	TRBD1	.	TRBJ1-3	16	TRBV11-2
CAWSGRRNQPQHF	TGTGCCTGGAGTGGAAGACGCAATCAGCCCCAGCATTTT	.	few	TRBJ1-5	13	TRBV30
CASSPANEQFF	TGCGCCAGCAGCCCCGCCAATGAGCAGTTCTTC	.	.	TRBJ2-1	11	TRBV5-1
CASSGTGGSETQYF	TGCGCCAGCAGCGGGACAGGGGGCTCAGAGACCCAGTACTTC	TRBD1	.	TRBJ2-5	14	TRBV5-1
CASSSSRAGANVLTF	TGTGCCAGCTCATCTTCCAGGGCTGGGGCCAACGTCCTGACTTTC	.	.	TRBJ2-6	15	TRBV18
CASTTVGASGNTIYF	TGTGCCAGCACCACCGTCGGGGCCTCTGGAAACACCATATATTTT	.	.	TRBJ1-3	15	TRBV28
CAWSPPGQGVGYTF	TGTGCCTGGAGTCCCCCGGGACAGGGGGTTGGCTACACCTTC	TRBD1	.	TRBJ1-2	14	TRBV30